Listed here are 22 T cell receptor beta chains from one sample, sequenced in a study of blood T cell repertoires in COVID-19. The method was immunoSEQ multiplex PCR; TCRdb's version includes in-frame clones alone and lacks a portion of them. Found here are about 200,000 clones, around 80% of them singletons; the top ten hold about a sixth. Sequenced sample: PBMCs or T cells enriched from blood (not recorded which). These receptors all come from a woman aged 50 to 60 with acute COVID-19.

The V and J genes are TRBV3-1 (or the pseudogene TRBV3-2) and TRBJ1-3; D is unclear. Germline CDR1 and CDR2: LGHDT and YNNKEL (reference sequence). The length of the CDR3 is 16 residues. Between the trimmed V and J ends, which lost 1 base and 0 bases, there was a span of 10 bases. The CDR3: CASSQGARDSGNTIYF. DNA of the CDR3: TGTGCCAGCAGCCAAGGAGCTCGAGACTCTGGAAACACCATATATTTT.

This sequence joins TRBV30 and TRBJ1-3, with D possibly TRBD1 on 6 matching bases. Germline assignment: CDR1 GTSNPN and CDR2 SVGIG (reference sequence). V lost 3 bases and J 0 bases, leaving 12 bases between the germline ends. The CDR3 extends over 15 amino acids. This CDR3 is CAWSWGGHSGNTIYF. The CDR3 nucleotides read TGTGCCTGGAGCTGGGGGGGCCACTCTGGAAACACCATATATTTT.

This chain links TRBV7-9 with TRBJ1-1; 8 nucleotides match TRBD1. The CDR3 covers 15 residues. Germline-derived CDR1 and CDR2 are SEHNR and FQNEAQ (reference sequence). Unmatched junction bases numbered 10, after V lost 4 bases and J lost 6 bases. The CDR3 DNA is TGTGCCAGCAGCTACAATACAGGGGGAAGTTCTGAAGCTTTCTTT. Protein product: CASSYNTGGSSEAFF.

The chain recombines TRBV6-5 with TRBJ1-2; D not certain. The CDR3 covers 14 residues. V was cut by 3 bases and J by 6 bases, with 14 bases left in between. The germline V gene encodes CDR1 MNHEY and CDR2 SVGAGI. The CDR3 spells CASSYESHGNGYTF. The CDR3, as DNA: TGTGCCAGCAGTTATGAGTCTCACGGGAATGGCTACACCTTC.

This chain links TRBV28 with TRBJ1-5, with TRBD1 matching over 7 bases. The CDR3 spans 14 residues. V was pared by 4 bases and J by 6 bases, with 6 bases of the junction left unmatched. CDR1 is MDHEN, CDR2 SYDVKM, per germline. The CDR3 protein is CASSSDRSAQPQHF. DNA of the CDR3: TGTGCCAGCAGTTCGGACAGGTCAGCTCAGCCCCAGCATTTT.

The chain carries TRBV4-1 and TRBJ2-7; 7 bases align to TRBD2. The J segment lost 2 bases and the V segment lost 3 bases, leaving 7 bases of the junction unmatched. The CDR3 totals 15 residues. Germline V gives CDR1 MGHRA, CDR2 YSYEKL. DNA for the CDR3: TGCGCCAGCAGCCAGAACTCGGGGGGAACCTACGAGCAGTACGTC. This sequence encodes CASSQNSGGTYEQYV.

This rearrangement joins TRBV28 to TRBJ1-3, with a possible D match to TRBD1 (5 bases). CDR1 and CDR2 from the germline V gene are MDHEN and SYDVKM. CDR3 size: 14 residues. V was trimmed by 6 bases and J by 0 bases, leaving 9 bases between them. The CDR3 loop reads CASRAGGSGNTIYF. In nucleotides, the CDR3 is TGTGCCAGCAGGGCGGGGGGCTCTGGAAACACCATATATTTT.

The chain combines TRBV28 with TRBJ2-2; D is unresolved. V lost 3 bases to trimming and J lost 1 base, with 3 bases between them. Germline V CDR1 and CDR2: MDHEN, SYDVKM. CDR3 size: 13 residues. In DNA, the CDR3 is TGTGCCAGCAGTTTTAAGAACACCGGGGAGCTGTTTTTT. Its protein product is CASSFKNTGELFF.

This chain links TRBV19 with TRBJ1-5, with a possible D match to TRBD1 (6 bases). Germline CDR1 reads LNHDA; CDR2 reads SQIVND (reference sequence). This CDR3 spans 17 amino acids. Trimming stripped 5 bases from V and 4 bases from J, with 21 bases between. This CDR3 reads CASSSLTGPGQNQPQHF. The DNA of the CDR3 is TGTGCCAGTAGTTCCCTCACAGGGCCGGGGCAAAATCAGCCCCAGCATTTT.

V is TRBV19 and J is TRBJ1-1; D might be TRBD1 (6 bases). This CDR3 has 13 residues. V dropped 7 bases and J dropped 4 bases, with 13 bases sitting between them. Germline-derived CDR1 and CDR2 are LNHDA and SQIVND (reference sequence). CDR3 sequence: CASTDQGTTEAFF. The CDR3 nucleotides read TGTGCCAGTACCGATCAGGGGACCACTGAAGCTTTCTTT.

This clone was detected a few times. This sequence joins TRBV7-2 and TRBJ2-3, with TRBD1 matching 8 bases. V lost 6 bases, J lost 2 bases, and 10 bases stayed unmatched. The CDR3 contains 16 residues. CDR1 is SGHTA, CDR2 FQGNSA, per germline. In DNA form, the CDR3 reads TGTGCCAGCAGGGGGACAGGAGGCCCAATCACAGATACGCAGTATTTT. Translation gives CASRGTGGPITDTQYF.

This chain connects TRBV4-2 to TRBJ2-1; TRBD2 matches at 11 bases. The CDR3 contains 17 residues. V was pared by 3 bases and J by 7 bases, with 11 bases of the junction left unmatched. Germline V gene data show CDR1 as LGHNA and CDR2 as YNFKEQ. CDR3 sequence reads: CASSQPHSGGAGNEQFF. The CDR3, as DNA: TGTGCCAGCAGCCAGCCCCATAGCGGGGGGGCCGGAAATGAGCAGTTCTTC.

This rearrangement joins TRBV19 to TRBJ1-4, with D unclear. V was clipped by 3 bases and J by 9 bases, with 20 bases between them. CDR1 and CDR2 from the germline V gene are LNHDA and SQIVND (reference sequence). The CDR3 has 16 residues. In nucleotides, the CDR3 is TGTGCCAGTAGTATGTTTTACGAAGCAAATGGGCAAAAACTGTTTTTT. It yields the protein CASSMFYEANGQKLFF.

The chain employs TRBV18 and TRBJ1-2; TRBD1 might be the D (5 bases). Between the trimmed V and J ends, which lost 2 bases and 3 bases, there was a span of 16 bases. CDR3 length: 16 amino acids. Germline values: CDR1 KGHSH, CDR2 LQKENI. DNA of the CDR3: TGTGCCAGCTCACCAGGGGCCCTGGCCCCGGACTATGGCTACACCTTC. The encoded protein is CASSPGALAPDYGYTF.

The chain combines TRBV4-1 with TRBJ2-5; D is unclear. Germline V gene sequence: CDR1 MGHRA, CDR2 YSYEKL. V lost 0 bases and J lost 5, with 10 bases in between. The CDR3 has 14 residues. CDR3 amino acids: CASSQDESLETQYF. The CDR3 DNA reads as TGCGCCAGCAGCCAAGATGAGTCTTTGGAGACCCAGTACTTC.

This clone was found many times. CDR3 nucleotides: TGTGCCAGCAGTCCTACAGGGGGGGGAGACACCATATATTTT. Its protein is CASSPTGGGDTIYF. J is TRBJ1-3 and V is TRBV6-5, with 8 bases identical to TRBD1. The CDR3 consists of 14 residues. V gave up 5 bases and J gave up 8 bases; unmatched junction bases: 8. Germline CDR1 MNHEY, CDR2 SVGAGI.

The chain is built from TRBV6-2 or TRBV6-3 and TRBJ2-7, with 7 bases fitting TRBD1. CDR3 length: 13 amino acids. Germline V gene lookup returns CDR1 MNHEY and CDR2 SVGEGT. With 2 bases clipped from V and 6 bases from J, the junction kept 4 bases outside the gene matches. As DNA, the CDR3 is TGTGCCAGCAGTTACCCACAGGGGCGCGAGCAGTACGTC. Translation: CASSYPQGREQYV.

In nucleotides, the CDR3 is TGTGCCAGCAGCCCACCCGGCCCTAGGGGGGGGGCCGGGGAGCTGTTTTTT. Translating gives CASSPPGPRGGAGELFF. The chain is built from TRBV3-1 (or the pseudogene TRBV3-2) and TRBJ2-2, with a possible D match to TRBD2 (7 bases). This CDR3 comprises 17 residues. V lost 4 bases and J 6 bases, leaving 21 bases between the germline ends. CDR1 and CDR2 from the germline V gene are LGHDT and YNNKEL (reference sequence).

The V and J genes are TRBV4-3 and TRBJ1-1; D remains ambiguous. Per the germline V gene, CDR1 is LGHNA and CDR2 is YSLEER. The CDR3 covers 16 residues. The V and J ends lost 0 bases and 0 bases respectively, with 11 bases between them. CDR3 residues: CASSQDVSGMNTEAFF. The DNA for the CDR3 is TGCGCCAGCAGCCAAGATGTCTCAGGAATGAACACTGAAGCTTTCTTT.

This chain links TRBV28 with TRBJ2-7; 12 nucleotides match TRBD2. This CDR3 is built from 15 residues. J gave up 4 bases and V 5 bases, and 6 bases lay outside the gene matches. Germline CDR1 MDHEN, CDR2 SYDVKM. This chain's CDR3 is CASSVTSGGIYEQYV. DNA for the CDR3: TGTGCCAGCAGTGTAACTAGCGGGGGGATATACGAGCAGTACGTC.

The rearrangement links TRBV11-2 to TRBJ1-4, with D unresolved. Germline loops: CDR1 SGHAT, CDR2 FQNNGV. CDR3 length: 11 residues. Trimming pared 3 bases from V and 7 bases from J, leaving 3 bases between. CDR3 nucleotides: TGTGCCAGCAGCTTCGGTGAAAAACTGTTTTTT. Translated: CASSFGEKLFF.

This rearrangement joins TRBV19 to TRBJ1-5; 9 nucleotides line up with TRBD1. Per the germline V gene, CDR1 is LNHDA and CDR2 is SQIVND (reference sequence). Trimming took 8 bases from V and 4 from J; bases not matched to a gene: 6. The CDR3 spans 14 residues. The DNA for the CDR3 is TGTGCCAGTCACGGACAGGGGATAAATCAGCCCCAGCATTTT. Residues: CASHGQGINQPQHF.